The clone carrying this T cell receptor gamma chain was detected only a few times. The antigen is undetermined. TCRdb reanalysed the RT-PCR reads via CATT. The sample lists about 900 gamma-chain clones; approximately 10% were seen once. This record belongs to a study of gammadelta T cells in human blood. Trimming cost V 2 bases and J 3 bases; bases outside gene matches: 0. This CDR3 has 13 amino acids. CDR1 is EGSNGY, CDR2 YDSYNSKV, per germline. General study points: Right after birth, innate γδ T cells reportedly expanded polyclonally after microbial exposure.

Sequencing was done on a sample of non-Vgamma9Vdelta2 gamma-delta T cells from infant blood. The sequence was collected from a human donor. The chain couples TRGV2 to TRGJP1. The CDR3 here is CATWDATGWFKIF. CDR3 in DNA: TGTGCCACCTGGGACGCCACTGGTTGGTTCAAGATATTT.